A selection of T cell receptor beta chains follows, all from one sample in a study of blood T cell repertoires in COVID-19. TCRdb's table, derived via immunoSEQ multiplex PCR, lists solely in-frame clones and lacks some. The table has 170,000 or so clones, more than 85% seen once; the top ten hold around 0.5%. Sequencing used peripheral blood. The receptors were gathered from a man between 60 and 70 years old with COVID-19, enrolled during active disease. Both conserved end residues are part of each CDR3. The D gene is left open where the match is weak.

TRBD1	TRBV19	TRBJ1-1	CASNLQGGVGLTEAFF	TGTGCCAGTAATCTACAGGGGGGAGTAGGGCTAACTGAAGCTTTCTTT
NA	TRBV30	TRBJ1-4	CAWTGQSNEKLFF	TGTGCCTGGACTGGACAGTCAAATGAAAAACTGTTTTTT
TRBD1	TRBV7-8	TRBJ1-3	CASSPQGSGNTIYF	TGTGCCAGCAGCCCACAGGGGTCTGGAAACACCATATATTTT
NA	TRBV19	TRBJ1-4	CASSTTRQGEKLFF	TGTGCCAGTAGTACCACTCGTCAGGGGGAAAAACTGTTTTTT
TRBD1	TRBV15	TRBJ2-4	CATSRETRGMAKNIQYF	TGTGCCACCAGCAGGGAGACCAGGGGGATGGCCAAAAACATTCAGTACTTC
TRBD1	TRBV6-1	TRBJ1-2	CASSVTGTGALRHGYTF	TGTGCCAGCAGTGTAACCGGGACAGGGGCCTTACGACATGGCTACACCTTC
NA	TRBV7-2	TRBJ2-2	CASSLLGVNTGELFF	TGTGCCAGCAGCTTACTGGGAGTTAACACCGGGGAGCTGTTTTTT
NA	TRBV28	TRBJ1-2	CASSISPTGVYGYTF	TGTGCCAGCAGCATCTCCCCTACGGGGGTCTATGGCTACACCTTC
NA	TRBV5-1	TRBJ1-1	CASSLDRIRGEAFF	TGCGCCAGCAGCTTGGATCGGATCCGCGGTGAAGCTTTCTTT
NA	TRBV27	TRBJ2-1	CASSFRDLQFF	TGTGCCAGCAGTTTCCGGGACTTACAGTTCTTC
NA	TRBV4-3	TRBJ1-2	CASSQDPYGTNNYGYTF	TGCGCCAGCAGCCAAGATCCTTATGGCACAAATAACTATGGCTACACCTTC